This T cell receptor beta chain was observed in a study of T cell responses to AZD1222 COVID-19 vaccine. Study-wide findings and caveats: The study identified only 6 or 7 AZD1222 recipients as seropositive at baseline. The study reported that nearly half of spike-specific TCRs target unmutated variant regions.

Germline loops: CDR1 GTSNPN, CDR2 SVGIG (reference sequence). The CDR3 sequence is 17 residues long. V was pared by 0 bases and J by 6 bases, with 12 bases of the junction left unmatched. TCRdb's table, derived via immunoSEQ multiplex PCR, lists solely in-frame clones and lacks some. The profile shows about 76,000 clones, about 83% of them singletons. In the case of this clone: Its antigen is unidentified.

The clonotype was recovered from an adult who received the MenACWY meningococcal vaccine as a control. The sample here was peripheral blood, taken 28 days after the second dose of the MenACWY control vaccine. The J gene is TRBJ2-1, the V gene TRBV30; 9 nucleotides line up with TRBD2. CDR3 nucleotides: TGTGCCTGGAGTGTACGGGTAGCGGGAGTAAATCGCAATGAGCAGTTCTTC. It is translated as CAWSVRVAGVNRNEQFF.